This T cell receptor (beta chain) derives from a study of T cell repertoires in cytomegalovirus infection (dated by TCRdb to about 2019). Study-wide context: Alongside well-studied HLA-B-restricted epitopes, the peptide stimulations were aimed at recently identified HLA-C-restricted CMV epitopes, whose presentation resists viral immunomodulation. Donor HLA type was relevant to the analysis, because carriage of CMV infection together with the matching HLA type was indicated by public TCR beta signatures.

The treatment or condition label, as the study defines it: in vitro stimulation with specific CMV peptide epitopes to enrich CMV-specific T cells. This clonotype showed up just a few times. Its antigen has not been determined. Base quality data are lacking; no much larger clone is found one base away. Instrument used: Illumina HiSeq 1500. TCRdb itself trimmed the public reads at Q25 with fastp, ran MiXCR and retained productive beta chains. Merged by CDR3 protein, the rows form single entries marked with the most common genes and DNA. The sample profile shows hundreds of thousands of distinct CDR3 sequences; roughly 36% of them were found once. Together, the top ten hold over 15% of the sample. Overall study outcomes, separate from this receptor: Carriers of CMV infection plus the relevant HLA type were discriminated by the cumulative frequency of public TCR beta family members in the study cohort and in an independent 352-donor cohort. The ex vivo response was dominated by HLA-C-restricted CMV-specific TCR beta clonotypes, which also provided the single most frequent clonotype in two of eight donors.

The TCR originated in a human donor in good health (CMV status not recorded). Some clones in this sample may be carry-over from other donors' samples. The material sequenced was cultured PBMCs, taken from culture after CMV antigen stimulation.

The CDR3 protein sequence reads: CASSLPTGDRTEAFF. The DNA is TGTGCCAGCAGCTTGCCAACAGGGGATCGGACTGAAGCTTTCTTT. Recombination connected TRBV7-8 to TRBJ1-1; TRBD1 fits 7 bases in the junction. The CDR3 starts with the cysteine, ends with the phenylalanine, and has 15 residues. Only the CDR3 DNA is retained, 45 bases long and in frame from the first base. From a lookup of the germline V gene, CDR1 and CDR2 are SGHVS and FQNEAQ. After removal of 3 bases from V and 5 bases from J, the junction retains 9 bases not matched to a gene.